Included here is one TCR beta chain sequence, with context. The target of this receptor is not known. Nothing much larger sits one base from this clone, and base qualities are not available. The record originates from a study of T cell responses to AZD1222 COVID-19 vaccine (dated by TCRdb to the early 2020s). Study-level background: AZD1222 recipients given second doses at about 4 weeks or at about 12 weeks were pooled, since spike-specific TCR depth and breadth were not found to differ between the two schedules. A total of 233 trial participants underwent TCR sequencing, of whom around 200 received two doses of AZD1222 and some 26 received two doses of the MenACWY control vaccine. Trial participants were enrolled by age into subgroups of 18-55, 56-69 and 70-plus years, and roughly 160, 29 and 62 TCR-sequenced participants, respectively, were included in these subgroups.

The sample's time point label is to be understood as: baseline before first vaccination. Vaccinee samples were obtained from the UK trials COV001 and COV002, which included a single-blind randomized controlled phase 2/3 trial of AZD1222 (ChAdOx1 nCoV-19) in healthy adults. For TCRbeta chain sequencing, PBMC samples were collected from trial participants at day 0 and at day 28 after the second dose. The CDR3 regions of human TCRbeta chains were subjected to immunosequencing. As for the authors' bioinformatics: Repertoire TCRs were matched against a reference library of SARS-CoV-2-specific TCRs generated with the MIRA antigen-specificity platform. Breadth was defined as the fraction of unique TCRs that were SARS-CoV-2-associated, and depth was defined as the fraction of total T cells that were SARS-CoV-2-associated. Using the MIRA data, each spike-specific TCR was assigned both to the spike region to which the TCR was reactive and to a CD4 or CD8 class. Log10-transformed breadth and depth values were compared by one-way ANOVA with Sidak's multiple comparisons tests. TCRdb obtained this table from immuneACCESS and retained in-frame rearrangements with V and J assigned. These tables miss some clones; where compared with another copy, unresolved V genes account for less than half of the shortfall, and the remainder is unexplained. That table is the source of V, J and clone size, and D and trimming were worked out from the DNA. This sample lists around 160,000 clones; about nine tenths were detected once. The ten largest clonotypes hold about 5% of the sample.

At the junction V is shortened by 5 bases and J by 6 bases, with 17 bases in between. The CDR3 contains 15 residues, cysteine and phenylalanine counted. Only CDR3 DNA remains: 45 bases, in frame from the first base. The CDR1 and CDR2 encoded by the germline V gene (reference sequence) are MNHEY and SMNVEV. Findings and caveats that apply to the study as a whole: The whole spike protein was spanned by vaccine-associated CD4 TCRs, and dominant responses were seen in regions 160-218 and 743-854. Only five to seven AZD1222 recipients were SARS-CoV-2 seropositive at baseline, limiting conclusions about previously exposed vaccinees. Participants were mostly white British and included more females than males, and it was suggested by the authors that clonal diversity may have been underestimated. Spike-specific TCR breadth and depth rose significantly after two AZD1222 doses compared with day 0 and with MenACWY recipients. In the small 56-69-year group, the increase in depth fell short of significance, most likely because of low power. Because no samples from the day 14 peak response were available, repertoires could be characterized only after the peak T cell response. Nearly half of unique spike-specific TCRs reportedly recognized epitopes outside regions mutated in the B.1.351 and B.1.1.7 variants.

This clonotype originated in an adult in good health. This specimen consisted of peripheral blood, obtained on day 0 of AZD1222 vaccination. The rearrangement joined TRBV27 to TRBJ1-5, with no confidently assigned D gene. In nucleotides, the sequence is TGTGCCAGCAGTCCGACAATACTAACGAGTCAGCCCCAGCATTTT. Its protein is CASSPTILTSQPQHF.